This T cell receptor (beta chain) stems from a study of OX40 agonist ivuxolimab in advanced cancers. The wider study: Ivuxolimab, an agonist antibody against OX40 (CD134), was given to patients. Subjects had a mean age of 60 years, with a range of 23 to 79; less than 90% were male. General study points: Also present in some nonresponders was a low level of normalized T-cell clonal expansion.

As regards this clone: Its specificity is unknown.

Sequenced by immunoSEQ multiplex PCR; TCRdb stores in-frame clones only, minus some. Of tens of thousands of clones listed, 70% to 85% are singletons. V dropped 7 bases and J dropped 0; count of bases not matched to a gene: 14. The CDR3 is 19 residues long. The V gene is TRBV6-7, the J gene TRBJ2-6; 8 bases line up with TRBD2. TRBV6-7 belongs to the ORF category, with a function that is uncertain. Source: CD4+ or CD8+ T cells sorted from blood, taken in a trial of the OX40 agonist ivuxolimab. The clonotype was recovered from an adult with an advanced solid tumor such as melanoma, head and neck, liver or kidney cancer. CDR3 in DNA: TGTGCCAGCACCTATACGGGGGGGTGTTATGTCTCTGGGGCCAACGTCCTGACTTTC. It is translated as CASTYTGGCYVSGANVLTF.